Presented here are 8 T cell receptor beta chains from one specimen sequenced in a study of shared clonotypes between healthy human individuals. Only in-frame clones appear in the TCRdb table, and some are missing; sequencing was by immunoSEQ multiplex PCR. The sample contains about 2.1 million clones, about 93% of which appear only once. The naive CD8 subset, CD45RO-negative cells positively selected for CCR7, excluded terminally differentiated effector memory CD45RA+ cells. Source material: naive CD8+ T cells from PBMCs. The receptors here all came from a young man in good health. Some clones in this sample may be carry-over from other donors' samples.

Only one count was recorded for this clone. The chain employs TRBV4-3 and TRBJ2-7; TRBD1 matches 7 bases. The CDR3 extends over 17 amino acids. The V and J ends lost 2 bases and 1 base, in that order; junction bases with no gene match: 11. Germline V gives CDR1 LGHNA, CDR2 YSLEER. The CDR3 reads CASSQWTGPSTSYEQYF. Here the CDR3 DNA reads TGCGCCAGCAGCCAATGGACAGGTCCCTCGACTTCCTACGAGCAGTACTTC.

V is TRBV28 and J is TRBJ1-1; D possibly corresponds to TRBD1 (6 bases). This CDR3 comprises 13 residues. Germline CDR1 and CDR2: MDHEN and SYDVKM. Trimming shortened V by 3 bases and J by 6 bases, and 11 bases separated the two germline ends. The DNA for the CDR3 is TGTGCCAGCAGTTTCCAGGGGATTGCTGAAGCTTTCTTT. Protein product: CASSFQGIAEAFF.

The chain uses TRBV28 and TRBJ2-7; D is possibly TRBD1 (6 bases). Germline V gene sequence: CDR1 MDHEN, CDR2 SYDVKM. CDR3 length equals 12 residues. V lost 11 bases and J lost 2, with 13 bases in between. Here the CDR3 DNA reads TGTGCCCACGGGGCAGGGGCCTACGAGCAGTACTTC. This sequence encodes CAHGAGAYEQYF. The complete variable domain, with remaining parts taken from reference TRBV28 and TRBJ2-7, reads DVKVTQSSRYLVKRTGEKVFLECVQDMDHENMFWYRQDPGLGLRLIYFSYDVKMKEKGDIPEGYSVSREKKERFSLILESASTNQTSMYLCAHGAGAYEQYFGPGTRLTVT.

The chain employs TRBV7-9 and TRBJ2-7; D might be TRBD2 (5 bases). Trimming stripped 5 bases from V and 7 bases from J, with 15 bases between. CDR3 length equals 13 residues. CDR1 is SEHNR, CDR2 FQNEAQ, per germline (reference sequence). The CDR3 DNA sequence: TGTGCCAGCAGCACCGGGAAAGGTGGGGAGCAGTACTTC. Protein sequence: CASSTGKGGEQYF.

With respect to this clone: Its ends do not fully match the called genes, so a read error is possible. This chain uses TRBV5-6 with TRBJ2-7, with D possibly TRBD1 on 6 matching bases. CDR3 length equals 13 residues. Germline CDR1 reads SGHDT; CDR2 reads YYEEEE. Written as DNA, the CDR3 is TGTGCCAGCAGCTTTGACAGGTCCTCCGAGCAGTACTTC. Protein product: CASSFDRSSEQYF.

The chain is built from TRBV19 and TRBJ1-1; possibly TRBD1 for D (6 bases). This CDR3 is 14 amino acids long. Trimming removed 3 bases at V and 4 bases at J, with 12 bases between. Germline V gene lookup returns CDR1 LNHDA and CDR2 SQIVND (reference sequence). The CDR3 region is CASSIPEGVTEAFF. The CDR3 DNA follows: TGTGCCAGTAGTATCCCAGAGGGGGTCACTGAAGCTTTCTTT. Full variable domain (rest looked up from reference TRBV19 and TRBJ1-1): DGGITQSPKYLFRKEGQNVTLSCEQNLNHDAMYWYRQDPGQGLRLIYYSQIVNDFQKGDIAEGYSVSREKKESFPLTVTSAQKNPTAFYLCASSIPEGVTEAFFGQGTRLTVV.

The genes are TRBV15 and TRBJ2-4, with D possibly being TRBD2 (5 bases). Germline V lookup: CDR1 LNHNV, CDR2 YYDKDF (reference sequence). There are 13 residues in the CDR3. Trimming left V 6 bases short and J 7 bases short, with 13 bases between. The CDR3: CATRVRETNIQYF. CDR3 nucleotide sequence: TGTGCCACCAGAGTAAGGGAGACTAACATTCAGTACTTC.

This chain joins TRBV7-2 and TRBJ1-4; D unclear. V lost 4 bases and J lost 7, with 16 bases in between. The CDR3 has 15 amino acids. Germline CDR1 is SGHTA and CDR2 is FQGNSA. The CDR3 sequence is CASSSLGGLGEKLFF. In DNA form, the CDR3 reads TGTGCCAGCAGCTCCCTTGGAGGGTTGGGTGAAAAACTGTTTTTT. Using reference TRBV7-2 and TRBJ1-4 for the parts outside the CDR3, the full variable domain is GAGVSQSPSNKVTEKGKDVELRCDPISGHTALYWYRQSLGQGLEFLIYFQGNSAPDKSGLPSDRFSAERTGGSVSTLTIQRTQQEDSAVYLCASSSLGGLGEKLFFGSGTQLSVL.